Listed below are T cell receptor beta chains from one sample, sequenced in a study of T-cell memory formation after mild COVID-19. Via MiXCR, TCRdb re-called the 5' RACE reads, giving one row per CDR3 protein. The top ten clones hold approximately 23% of a sample with 250,000 to 300,000 distinct CDR3 sequences, roughly 15% of them seen once. Input material: PBMCs or a T cell subset sorted from them (not recorded which). The receptors were sampled from a man younger than 35 who had mild COVID-19 (a few samples of this study predate the infection). Cell type and time point are not known. Each CDR3 is given with its conserved first and last residue. Each record gives: D gene, J gene, V gene, clone size, CDR3 DNA, CDR3 protein. D genes are given only for firm matches. Rows give clone size only sometimes, using once, few, many, or a class for an expanded clone.

>-|TRBJ2-5|TRBV7-8|-
TGTGCCAGCAGCTTGGAGGTAAAGGAGACCCAGTACTTC
CASSLEVKETQYF
>-|TRBJ2-1|TRBV4-2|few
TGTGCCAGCAGCCAAGAAGGGGCGGCTTTTGGGGCTTCCTACAATGAGCAGTTCTTC
CASSQEGAAFGASYNEQFF
>-|TRBJ2-3|TRBV5-1|many
TGCGCCAGCAGCTTGACCGGGGGCGATACGCAGTATTTT
CASSLTGGDTQYF
>TRBD1|TRBJ2-6|TRBV5-1|few
TGCGCCAGCAGCTCGCCCACAGGGGCCTACTCTGGGGCCAACGTCCTGACTTTC
CASSSPTGAYSGANVLTF
>-|TRBJ2-1|TRBV7-9|-
TGTGCCAGCACCCCTTGGAAGGTTATCCCCTACAATGAGCAGTTCTTC
CASTPWKVIPYNEQFF
>-|TRBJ1-5|TRBV7-6|once
TGTGCCAGCAGCACTTCTGGGGGGTCGAGCAATCAGCCCCAGCATTTT
CASSTSGGSSNQPQHF
>-|TRBJ2-7|TRBV29-1|few
TGCAGCGTTGGAGGAGACGAGCAGTACTTC
CSVGGDEQYF
>-|TRBJ2-3|TRBV20-1|few
TGCAGTGTTGGGAGCACAGATACGCAGTATTTT
CSVGSTDTQYF
>-|TRBJ2-2|TRBV29-1|once
TGCAGCGTTGAAGAAGGGAACACCGGGGAGCTGTTTTTT
CSVEEGNTGELFF
>-|TRBJ1-1|TRBV7-3|-
TGTGCCAGCAGCTTAAAGGCCCCGGGCGAGAACACTGAAGCTTTCTTT
CASSLKAPGENTEAFF
>-|TRBJ2-1|TRBV9|few
TGTGCCAGCAGCGTAGCGGCAGGATACAATGAGCAGTTCTTC
CASSVAAGYNEQFF